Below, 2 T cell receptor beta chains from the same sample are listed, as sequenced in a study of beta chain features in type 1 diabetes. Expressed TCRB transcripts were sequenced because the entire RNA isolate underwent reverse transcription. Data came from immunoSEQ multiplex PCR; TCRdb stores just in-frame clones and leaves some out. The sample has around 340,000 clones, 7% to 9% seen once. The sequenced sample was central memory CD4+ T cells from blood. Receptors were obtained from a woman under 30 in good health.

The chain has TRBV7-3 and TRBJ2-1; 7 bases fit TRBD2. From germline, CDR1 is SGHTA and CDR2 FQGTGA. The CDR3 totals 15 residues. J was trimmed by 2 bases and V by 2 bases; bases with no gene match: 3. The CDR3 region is CASSLVGRTYNEQFF. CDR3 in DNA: TGTGCCAGCAGCTTAGTCGGGAGGACCTACAATGAGCAGTTCTTC.

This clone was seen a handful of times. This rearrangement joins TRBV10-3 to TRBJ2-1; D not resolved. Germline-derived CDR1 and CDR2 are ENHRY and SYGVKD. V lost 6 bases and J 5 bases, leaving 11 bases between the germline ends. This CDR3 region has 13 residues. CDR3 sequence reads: CAISSIRDNEQFF. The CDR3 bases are TGTGCCATCAGCAGCATTAGGGACAATGAGCAGTTCTTC.